The 23 T cell receptor beta chains given below trace back to one sample, sequenced in a study of T cells in Graves' hyperthyroidism and ophthalmopathy. TCR beta CDR3 regions were amplified from RNA transcripts. HTBI primers were employed in a first-round RT-PCR of the TCR CDR3. Each CDR3 protein is one row after TCRdb ran MiXCR on the multiplex PCR reads. The sample gives approximately 370,000 distinct CDR3 sequences, about 18% of which show up once; around a third is in the top ten. Sequencing was performed on blood. Receptors were obtained from a woman under 40 with Graves' hyperthyroidism that later progressed to Graves' ophthalmopathy.

The table lists this clonotype with many counts. The V and J genes are TRBV7-6 and TRBJ1-2, with D tentatively TRBD1 (6 bases). The CDR3 runs to 16 residues. Trimming cost V 5 bases and J 0 bases, with 16 bases left between them. Germline CDR1 is SGHVS and CDR2 is FNYEAQ. CDR3 sequence: CASSPGVEEANYGYTF. DNA of the CDR3: TGTGCCAGCAGCCCAGGGGTGGAGGAAGCTAACTATGGCTACACCTTC.

As to this clonotype: A read error is possible here, since a much larger clone lies one base away. The chain employs TRBV7-6 and TRBJ2-1; D not certain. Trimming cost V 5 bases and J 8 bases, with 16 bases left between them. Germline assignment: CDR1 SGHVS and CDR2 FNYEAQ. CDR3 size: 14 residues. The CDR3 sequence is CASSPDGPFDEQFF. The DNA of the CDR3 is TGTGCCAGCAGCCCCGACGGGCCTTTCGATGAGCAGTTCTTC.

This clonotype showed up many times. This chain connects TRBV11-2 to TRBJ2-1; 8 bases match TRBD2. Germline V gene sequence: CDR1 SGHAT, CDR2 FQNNGV. The CDR3 loop spans 16 amino acids. The V segment lost 5 bases and the J segment 0 bases; nucleotides outside the gene matches: 6. The CDR3 region has the DNA TGTGCCAGCAGCCCAACTAGCGGCTTCTCCTACAATGAGCAGTTCTTC. Its translation is CASSPTSGFSYNEQFF.

Ten or more counts support this clonotype. The chain has TRBV27 and TRBJ2-7; no firm D call. Trimming pared 1 base from V and 3 bases from J, leaving 13 bases between. The CDR3 has 15 residues. Germline CDR1 reads MNHEY; CDR2 reads SMNVEV (reference sequence). The CDR3 loop is CASSLLGEVGYEQYF. CDR3 in DNA: TGTGCCAGCAGTTTATTGGGTGAAGTGGGCTACGAGCAGTACTTC.

The rearrangement uses TRBV16 and TRBJ2-6; D may be TRBD2 (5 bases). Germline V gene lookup returns CDR1 KGHSY and CDR2 FQNENV. The germline V and J ends were trimmed by 2 bases and 4 bases, with 9 bases remaining between them. The CDR3 runs 15 residues. The chain's CDR3 is CASSQEGTGANVLTF. CDR3 nucleotides: TGTGCCAGCAGCCAAGAGGGTACAGGGGCCAACGTCCTGACTTTC. Filled out from reference TRBV16 and TRBJ2-6, the complete variable domain reads GEEVAQTPKHLVRGEGQKAKLYCAPIKGHSYVFWYQQVLKNEFKFLISFQNENVFDETGMPKERFSAKCLPNSPCSLEIQATKLEDSAVYFCASSQEGTGANVLTFGAGSRLTVL.

The V and J genes are TRBV7-6 and TRBJ2-1, with D unclear. The CDR3 loop spans 11 amino acids. Trimming removed 9 bases from V and 5 bases from J, with 8 bases in between. Germline values: CDR1 SGHVS, CDR2 FNYEAQ. DNA for the CDR3: TGTGCCAGTAGACGGAACAATGAGCAGTTCTTC. Encoded protein: CASRRNNEQFF. The full variable domain, rest sourced from reference TRBV7-6 and TRBJ2-1, is GAGVSQSPRYKVTKRGQDVALRCDPISGHVSLYWYRQALGQGPEFLTYFNYEAQQDKSGLPNDRFSAERPEGSISTLTIQRTEQRDSAMYRCASRRNNEQFFGPGTRLTVL.

The J gene is TRBJ1-5, the V gene TRBV12-3 or TRBV12-4, with a tentative D call TRBD1 (6 bases). This CDR3 has 14 amino acids. V was cut by 5 bases and J by 7 bases, with 15 bases left in between. In nucleotides, the CDR3 is TGTGCCAGCAGTAATAATCCAGGGGTACAGCCCCAGCATTTT. Amino acid sequence: CASSNNPGVQPQHF.

At least ten counts were recorded for this clonotype. The genes are TRBV6-1 and TRBJ1-1; D remains ambiguous. This CDR3 spans 16 amino acids. V lost 5 bases, J lost 5 bases, and 21 bases lay in between. Germline assignment: CDR1 MNHNS and CDR2 SASEGT. DNA of the CDR3: TGTGCCAGCAGTTATTTGTTGGGCACGCAGAATACTGAAGCTTTCTTT. It yields the protein CASSYLLGTQNTEAFF.

This clonotype has only a few counts. The CDR3 reads CSARDDTGYEQYF. The CDR3 nucleotides read TGCAGTGCTAGAGATGACACAGGCTACGAGCAGTACTTC. The V gene is TRBV20-1, the J gene TRBJ2-7; a weak D match, TRBD1 (5 bases). V was trimmed by 0 bases and J by 3 bases, leaving 9 bases between them. CDR1 DFQATT and CDR2 SNEGSKA come from the germline V gene (reference sequence). This CDR3 region has 13 residues.

The chain uses TRBV4-1 and TRBJ2-1; D possibly corresponds to TRBD1 (5 bases). This CDR3 contains 15 residues. With 6 bases removed from V and 4 bases from J, the gap between germline ends came to 16 bases. CDR1 is MGHRA, CDR2 YSYEKL, per germline. The CDR3 region has the DNA TGCGCCAGCAGTCTCCAGGGTGGAGTATACAATGAGCAGTTCTTC. This translates into CASSLQGGVYNEQFF.

This clonotype was observed at least ten times. CDR3: CASSWTSGTEAFF. The CDR3 DNA follows: TGTGCCAGCTCTTGGACGAGTGGGACTGAAGCTTTCTTT. J is TRBJ1-1 and V is TRBV18; the D is unclear. Trimming left V 6 bases short and J 5 bases short, with 13 bases between. Germline CDR1 reads KGHSH; CDR2 reads LQKENI. The CDR3 is made up of 13 amino acids. Full variable domain (remainder filled in from reference TRBV18 and TRBJ1-1): NAGVMQNPRHLVRRRGQEARLRCSPMKGHSHVYWYRQLPEEGLKFMVYLQKENIIDESGMPKERFSAEFPKEGPSILRIQQVVRGDSAAYFCASSWTSGTEAFFGQGTRLTVV.

This clonotype was seen many times. The J gene is TRBJ1-3, the V gene TRBV6-1, with D unclear. V lost 5 bases and J lost 0, with 5 bases in between. The CDR3 covers 13 residues. Germline V lookup: CDR1 MNHNS, CDR2 SASEGT. The CDR3 loop is CASSWGSGNTIYF. In nucleotides, the CDR3 is TGTGCCAGCAGTTGGGGCTCTGGAAACACCATATATTTT.

This clonotype was seen ten or more times. The chain couples TRBV19 to TRBJ1-5; 7 positions match TRBD1. The CDR3 covers 17 residues. Germline V lookup: CDR1 LNHDA, CDR2 SQIVND (reference sequence). J lost 7 bases, V lost 3 bases, and 15 bases had no gene match. CDR3 amino acids: CASSMRSQGVTRQPQHF. CDR3 bases: TGTGCCAGTAGTATGCGGTCGCAGGGGGTTACCCGGCAGCCCCAGCATTTT.

Notes on this clonotype: At one end the junction does not follow the germline gene, possibly because of a read error. The chain is built from TRBV6-5 and TRBJ2-1; D is ambiguous. This CDR3 contains 13 residues. Germline V lookup: CDR1 MNHEY, CDR2 SVGAGI. Here the CDR3 DNA reads TGTGCCAGCAGTTACTCATTAGGGCAGGAGCAATTCTTC. It codes for CASSYSLGQEQFF.

This clonotype was recorded many times. This chain connects TRBV3-1 to TRBJ2-1; 9 bases fit TRBD1. Per germline, CDR1 LGHDT and CDR2 YNNKEL (reference sequence). The junction had 9 bases not matched to a gene; V was cut back by 3 bases and J by 6 bases. This CDR3 comprises 16 residues. The CDR3 loop is CASSQVSGTGINEQFF. The CDR3 DNA is TGTGCCAGCAGCCAGGTATCCGGGACAGGGATCAATGAGCAGTTCTTC.

This clonotype was counted a single time. The chain joins TRBV2 to TRBJ1-2; D perhaps matches TRBD1 (5 bases). The germline V and J ends were trimmed by 3 bases and 4 bases, with 9 bases remaining between them. The CDR3 covers 13 residues. Per germline, CDR1 SNHLY and CDR2 FYNNEI. The chain's CDR3 is CASSDSQGYGYTF. The CDR3 DNA sequence: TGTGCCAGCAGTGATTCCCAGGGCTATGGCTACACCTTC.

This clonotype was recorded at least ten times. This sequence joins TRBV7-9 and TRBJ1-2; a possible D gene is TRBD1 (6 bases). The V end lost 7 bases, the J end lost 3 bases, and 15 bases lay between the germline ends. Germline V gene lookup returns CDR1 SEHNR and CDR2 FQNEAQ (reference sequence). CDR3 length: 14 residues. CDR3 sequence reads: CASTLTGSDYGYTF. The CDR3 bases are TGTGCCAGCACCCTCACAGGGTCTGACTATGGCTACACCTTC.

This clonotype was counted many times. The V gene is TRBV20-1, the J gene TRBJ2-3, with TRBD1 matching 7 bases. Germline V gene lookup returns CDR1 DFQATT and CDR2 SNEGSKA (reference sequence). CDR3 length equals 14 residues. Trimming took 6 bases from V and 6 from J; bases not matched to a gene: 12. The CDR3 here is CSAQGTVDVDTQYF. In nucleotides, the CDR3 is TGCAGTGCGCAAGGGACAGTTGATGTGGATACGCAGTATTTT.

This clonotype was observed at least ten times. The chain uses TRBV28 and TRBJ2-7, with 7 bases identical to TRBD2. J gave up 5 bases and V 6 bases, and 10 bases lay outside the gene matches. Germline V CDR1 and CDR2: MDHEN, SYDVKM. CDR3 size: 14 residues. In DNA form, the CDR3 reads TGTGCCAGCAGCCTCGCGGGCGGGAGCGACGAGCAGTACTTC. Translation gives CASSLAGGSDEQYF. Variable domain in full (rest from reference TRBV28 and TRBJ2-7): DVKVTQSSRYLVKRTGEKVFLECVQDMDHENMFWYRQDPGLGLRLIYFSYDVKMKEKGDIPEGYSVSREKKERFSLILESASTNQTSMYLCASSLAGGSDEQYFGPGTRLTVT.

In its sample, this clonotype was seen many times. The chain is built from TRBV24-1 and TRBJ2-3; D tentatively reads TRBD1 or TRBD2 (5 bases each). Germline lookup yields CDR1 KGHDR and CDR2 SFDVKD. V was cut by 3 bases and J by 6 bases, with 15 bases left in between. The CDR3 totals 15 residues. CDR3 amino acids: CATSDRGTLVDTQYF. The CDR3 region has the DNA TGTGCCACCAGTGATCGAGGGACCCTCGTGGATACGCAGTATTTT.

Ten or more counts support this clonotype. The chain combines TRBV27 with TRBJ2-2, with a tentative D call TRBD2 (6 bases). The CDR3 spans 16 residues. The V gene's germline CDR1 is MNHEY and CDR2 SMNVEV (reference sequence). The V and J ends lost 3 bases and 3 bases respectively, with 14 bases between them. The CDR3 spells CASSLRGDPDTGELFF. The DNA for the CDR3 is TGTGCCAGCAGTTTGCGCGGGGACCCTGACACCGGGGAGCTGTTTTTT.

The CDR3 DNA follows: TGTGCCAGCAGTGACACTCTGAACACTGAAGCTTTCTTT. This gives the protein CASSDTLNTEAFF. This chain links TRBV28 with TRBJ1-1; D gene unclear. V gave up 5 bases and J gave up 0 bases, with 7 bases separating them. This CDR3 contains 13 residues. CDR1 is MDHEN, CDR2 SYDVKM, per germline.

This clonotype was counted at least ten times. The chain combines TRBV12-3 or TRBV12-4 with TRBJ1-6; unclear D gene. This CDR3 has 17 residues. The V and J ends lost 0 bases and 10 bases respectively, with 19 bases between them. The CDR3 sequence: CASSLAQRFWDGSPLHF. The CDR3 DNA reads as TGTGCCAGCAGTTTAGCGCAGAGGTTCTGGGATGGGTCACCCCTCCACTTT.